This TCR beta chain is from a study of blood T cells in healthy people across ages. Germline V lookup: CDR1 MDHEN, CDR2 SYDVKM. V gave up 6 bases and J gave up 8 bases, with 8 bases separating them. The CDR3 spans 11 residues. Sample-barcoded 5' priming and a J-beta primer mix drove a second PCR of 7 to 11 cycles. Each cDNA was tagged by a template-switch adaptor containing 12 random nucleotides. TCRdb re-called the 5' RACE reads through MiXCR, storing one row per CDR3 protein. The data show about 780,000 distinct CDR3 sequences, approximately 59% seen once. The sample holds a few counts of this clonotype.

This TCR derives from a man aged 30 to 39 in good health. V and J are TRBV28 and TRBJ2-1; the D is unclear. The sequenced sample consisted of blood. CDR3 in DNA: TGTGCCAGCAGACGGACGTATGAGCAGTTCTTC. As protein: CASRRTYEQFF. The whole variable domain, filled in from reference TRBV28 and TRBJ2-1, reads DVKVTQSSRYLVKRTGEKVFLECVQDMDHENMFWYRQDPGLGLRLIYFSYDVKMKEKGDIPEGYSVSREKKERFSLILESASTNQTSMYLCASRRTYEQFFGPGTRLTVL.